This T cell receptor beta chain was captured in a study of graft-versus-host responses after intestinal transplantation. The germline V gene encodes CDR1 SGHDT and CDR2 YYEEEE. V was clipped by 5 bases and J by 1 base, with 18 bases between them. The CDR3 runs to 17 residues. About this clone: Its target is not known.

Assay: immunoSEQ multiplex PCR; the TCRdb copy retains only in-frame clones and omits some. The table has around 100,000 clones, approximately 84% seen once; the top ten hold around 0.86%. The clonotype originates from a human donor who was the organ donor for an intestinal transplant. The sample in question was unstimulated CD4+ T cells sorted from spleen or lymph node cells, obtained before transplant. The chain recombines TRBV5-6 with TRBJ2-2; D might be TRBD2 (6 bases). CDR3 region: CASSWDSTTQNTGELFF. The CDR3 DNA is TGTGCCAGCAGTTGGGACTCGACGACACAGAACACCGGGGAGCTGTTTTTT.